These T cell receptor beta chains were read from a single sample in a study of T cell responses to AZD1222 COVID-19 vaccine. The repertoire was sequenced with immunoSEQ multiplex PCR; TCRdb's copy has only in-frame clones and lacks some. Altogether approximately 190,000 clones are present, almost 95% being singletons, with the ten largest covering roughly 8.4%. This specimen consisted of peripheral blood, obtained on day 0 of AZD1222 vaccination. The receptors here all came from an adult in good health. The CDR3 runs from the conserved cysteine through the conserved F or W. Fields, in order: clone size, J gene, D gene, V gene, CDR3 DNA, CDR3 protein. A D gene is named only where the DNA matches it firmly. The size field is filled for only some rows; it gives once, few, many or a size class.

once	TRBJ1-2	TRBD1	TRBV28	TGTGCCAGCAGTCCTCCAGGGACAGGGGCCAGAGCCTATGGCTACACCTTC	CASSPPGTGARAYGYTF
.	TRBJ2-1	.	TRBV7-9	TGTGCCAGCAGCTTAGAATCCTACAATGAGCAGTTCTTC	CASSLESYNEQFF
.	TRBJ2-1	TRBD2	TRBV7-3	TGTGCCAGCAGCCAGCGGGAGGGAGATGAGCAGTTCTTC	CASSQREGDEQFF
.	TRBJ1-1	.	TRBV11-2	TGTGCCAGCAGCTTAACGACAGGCACTGAAGCTTTCTTT	CASSLTTGTEAFF
.	TRBJ1-4	.	TRBV7-2	TGTGCCAGCAGCCCCCCCGGGGAGGGTCGACGGAAACTGTTTTTT	CASSPPGEGRRKLFF
once	TRBJ1-1	.	TRBV7-3	TGTGCCAGCAGCCTCGGACGCGGGAACACTGAAGCTTTCTTT	CASSLGRGNTEAFF
.	TRBJ2-7	TRBD1	TRBV28	TGTGCCAGCAGTTTGGGACAGGGGAAATACGAGCAGTACTTC	CASSLGQGKYEQYF
.	TRBJ2-3	.	TRBV29-1	TGCAGCGTTGGGACCCGCACAGATACGCAGTATTTT	CSVGTRTDTQYF
once	TRBJ2-7	.	TRBV14	TGTGCCAGCAGCCAAGTACAGGGTCCCTACGAGCAGTACTTC	CASSQVQGPYEQYF
once	TRBJ2-3	TRBD2	TRBV13	TGTGCCAGCAGCTTGGCCGGGACTAGCTTCGCAGATACGCAGTATTTT	CASSLAGTSFADTQYF
.	TRBJ1-5	.	TRBV20-1	TGCAGTGCCAGTCCAACAGCCGAGGGGCAGCCCCAGCATTTT	CSASPTAEGQPQHF
.	TRBJ1-1	.	TRBV5-1	TGCGCCAGCAGCGGGGGTTCGAACACTGAAGCTTTCTTT	CASSGGSNTEAFF
.	TRBJ2-1	.	TRBV4-1	TGCGCCAGCAGCGCCCCCACCATGGATGAGCAGTTCTTC	CASSAPTMDEQFF
.	TRBJ1-5	.	TRBV28	TGTGCCACGACGCGGGGCCATAGCAATCAGCCCCAGCATTTT	CATTRGHSNQPQHF
.	TRBJ2-2	.	TRBV18	TGTGCCAGCTCAAACACGGGGTTCGCGAACACCGGGGAGCTGTTTTTT	CASSNTGFANTGELFF
once	TRBJ2-1	.	TRBV11-3	TGTGCCAGCAGCTTAGGAGGTAGCAATGAGCAGTTCTTC	CASSLGGSNEQFF
.	TRBJ2-1	.	TRBV6-4	TGTGCCAGCAGTGCGTCTAGCGTCCACAATGAGCAGTTCTTC	CASSASSVHNEQFF
.	TRBJ1-6	TRBD1	TRBV6-6	TGTGCCACAAGGACAGGGTTGAATTCACCCCTCCACTTT	CATRTGLNSPLHF
.	TRBJ2-1	.	TRBV6-2/TRBV6-3	TGTGCCAGCAGTTACCCAGACAGGCCTCGGTCGAATGAGCAGTTCTTC	CASSYPDRPRSNEQFF
once	TRBJ2-1	TRBD2	TRBV27	TGTGCCAGCAGCTTAGCGGGAGGGCCATACAATGAGCAGTTCTTC	CASSLAGGPYNEQFF
.	TRBJ2-1	TRBD2	TRBV7-7	TGTGCTAGCAGCTTAGCGGGGACTAGCGGGTGGAAGCAGTTCTTC	CASSLAGTSGWKQFF
.	TRBJ1-2	.	TRBV28	TGTGCCAGCAGTTCAGGCGGGGGTGGCTATGGCTACACCTTC	CASSSGGGGYGYTF
once	TRBJ2-7	TRBD1	TRBV5-6	TGTGCCAGCAGCTTGCGACAGGGTTACGAGCAGTACTTC	CASSLRQGYEQYF
.	TRBJ1-1	.	TRBV6-5	TGTGCCAGCAGTTACTCCGGACAGAAGAACACTGAAGCTTTCTTT	CASSYSGQKNTEAFF
.	TRBJ1-1	.	TRBV29-1	TGCAGCGTTCCAAAACAGGGGAACACTGAAGCTTTCTTT	CSVPKQGNTEAFF
once	TRBJ2-3	.	TRBV28	TGTGCCAGTAACAGGGCTAGCACAGATACGCAGTATTTT	CASNRASTDTQYF
.	TRBJ1-4	TRBD1	TRBV19	TGTGCCAGTAGTATGGGAGACAGGGAGGGAGAAAAACTGTTTTTT	CASSMGDREGEKLFF
.	TRBJ1-5	.	TRBV7-4	TGTGCCAGCAGCTTATATCAGGGCCCCGATCAGCCCCAGCATTTT	CASSLYQGPDQPQHF
.	TRBJ1-2	.	TRBV6-5	TGTGCCAGCGCCAACGGGCAGGACTATGGCTACACCTTC	CASANGQDYGYTF
.	TRBJ2-3	TRBD2	TRBV4-1	TGCGCCAGCAGCCAAGAACCGACTAGCGGGGGGGTAGATACGCAGTATTTT	CASSQEPTSGGVDTQYF
.	TRBJ2-3	.	TRBV24-1	TGTGCCACCAGTGATTCGCGTCGCACAGATACGCAGTATTTT	CATSDSRRTDTQYF
.	TRBJ1-5	.	TRBV3-1/TRBV3-2	TGTGCCAGCAGCCTGCAGGGTTATAGCAATCAGCCCCAGCATTTT	CASSLQGYSNQPQHF
.	TRBJ1-6	TRBD1	TRBV9	TGTGCCAGCAGCCCCCCCGGGACAGGGGGCAGTGGATCACCCCTCCACTTT	CASSPPGTGGSGSPLHF
.	TRBJ2-7	.	TRBV11-1	TGTGCCAGCAGCTTAGCGGTTGCGGGACGCCGCTACGAGCAGTACTTC	CASSLAVAGRRYEQYF
.	TRBJ1-2	.	TRBV24-1	TGTGCCACCAGTGACCCGGGTAGGGCGGATGGCTACACCTTC	CATSDPGRADGYTF
.	TRBJ1-1	TRBD1	TRBV4-1	TGCGCCAGCAGCCAACGGACAGGGCTGAACACTGAAGCTTTCTTT	CASSQRTGLNTEAFF
.	TRBJ2-3	TRBD2	TRBV24-1	TGTGCCACCAGTGTACTAGCGGGAGTGACAGATACGCAGTATTTT	CATSVLAGVTDTQYF
.	TRBJ2-7	TRBD1	TRBV19	TGTGCCAGTAGGGCTACCGGGACAGGGGCCTTTGGGGAGCAGTACTTC	CASRATGTGAFGEQYF
.	TRBJ2-1	.	TRBV6-5	TGTGCCATCTCCCCGGGGGCCGGTTCCTACAATGAGCAGTTCTTC	CAISPGAGSYNEQFF
.	TRBJ1-1	.	TRBV20-1	TGCAGTGCTAGAGATATAGGTGAAGCTTTCTTT	CSARDIGEAFF
.	TRBJ2-3	TRBD2	TRBV7-2	TGTGCCAGCAGCTTGGGACTAGCGACAGATACGCAGTATTTT	CASSLGLATDTQYF
.	TRBJ1-2	.	TRBV25-1	TGTGCCAGCGTGGGACCGGTAGCTAACTATGGCTACACCTTC	CASVGPVANYGYTF
few	TRBJ2-1	.	TRBV10-2	TGCGCCAGCAGGGCCAGGGGATCCTACAATGAGCAGTTCTTC	CASRARGSYNEQFF
.	TRBJ2-1	TRBD2	TRBV28	TGTGCCAGCAGTTCGACTAGCGGGAGAGACCCCCGGAGCTCCTACAATGAGCAGTTCTTC	CASSSTSGRDPRSSYNEQFF
.	TRBJ2-7	TRBD1	TRBV2	TGTGCCAGCAGTTACGGGCGGACAGGAGCCTACGAGCAGTACTTC	CASSYGRTGAYEQYF
.	TRBJ1-6	.	TRBV5-4	TGTGCCAGCAGCTACGCCGGGACACCCTCACCCCTCCACTTT	CASSYAGTPSPLHF
.	TRBJ2-7	.	TRBV6-6	TGTGCCAGCACCAGGGGAACCTACGAGCAGTACTTC	CASTRGTYEQYF
.	TRBJ2-3	TRBD2	TRBV14	TGTGCCAGCAGCCAACTAGCGGCAGCTGGGACAGATACGCAGTATTTT	CASSQLAAAGTDTQYF
.	TRBJ2-1	.	TRBV5-6	TGTGCCAGCAGCTTGTGGTCTTTGAGTGAGCAGTTCTTC	CASSLWSLSEQFF
.	TRBJ2-7	TRBD2	TRBV13	TGTGCCAGCAGCGCCGGGACTAGCGGGAGTTCTTACTCCTACGAGCAGTACTTC	CASSAGTSGSSYSYEQYF
.	TRBJ2-1	TRBD2	TRBV29-1	TGCAGCGTTGATTTGCTAGCGGCCTACAATGAGCAGTTCTTC	CSVDLLAAYNEQFF
.	TRBJ1-2	.	TRBV7-9	TGTGCCAGCAGCTTAGGAGGCGATGGCTACACCTTC	CASSLGGDGYTF
.	TRBJ2-1	.	TRBV3-1/TRBV3-2	TGTGCCAGCAGCCAACGAGTGGGGCGGGGAACCTACAATGAGCAGTTCTTC	CASSQRVGRGTYNEQFF
.	TRBJ2-7	TRBD2	TRBV27	TGTGCCAGCAGTCTAGCGGAGGGGCCTCGGAACGAGCAGTACTTC	CASSLAEGPRNEQYF
.	TRBJ2-2	.	TRBV6-5	TGTGCCAGCAGTTACTCCGACCTTAACACCGGGGAGCTGTTTTTT	CASSYSDLNTGELFF
once	TRBJ2-7	.	TRBV5-1	TGCGCCAGCAGCTTGTTGGAGCAGGACTCCTACGAGCAGTACTTC	CASSLLEQDSYEQYF
few	TRBJ1-5	.	TRBV6-5	TGTGCCAGCACTATGGTTGGTAGCAATCAGCCCCAGCATTTT	CASTMVGSNQPQHF